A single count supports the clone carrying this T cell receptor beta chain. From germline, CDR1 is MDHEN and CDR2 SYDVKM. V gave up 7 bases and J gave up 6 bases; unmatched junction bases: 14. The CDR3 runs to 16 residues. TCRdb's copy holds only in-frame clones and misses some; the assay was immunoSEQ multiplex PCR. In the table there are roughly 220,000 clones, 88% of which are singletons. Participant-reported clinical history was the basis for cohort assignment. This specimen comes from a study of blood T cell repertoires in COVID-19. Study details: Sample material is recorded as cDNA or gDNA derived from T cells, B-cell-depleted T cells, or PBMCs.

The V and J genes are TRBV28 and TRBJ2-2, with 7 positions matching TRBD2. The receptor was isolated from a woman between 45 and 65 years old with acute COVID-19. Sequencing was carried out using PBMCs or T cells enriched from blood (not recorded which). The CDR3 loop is CASISGEGLRSGELFF. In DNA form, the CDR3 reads TGTGCCAGCATCTCCGGGGAGGGTTTGAGGTCCGGGGAGCTGTTTTTT.